The sequence of this T cell receptor beta chain was determined in a study of shared clonotypes between healthy human individuals. Sequencing used immunoSEQ multiplex PCR; TCRdb keeps in-frame clones, though not all of them. The sample yields about 2.1 million clones, 93% seen once. Study results and limitations: Across a few donors, naive CD4 shared around 5.4%, naive CD8 about 3.2%, memory CD4 over 2%, memory CD8 around 0.36%. Tissues were not sampled, only blood, and their repertoires likely differ. Relative to their counterparts shared across all four donors, non-shared clonotypes exhibited diminished generation probabilities.

CDR1 GTSNPN and CDR2 SVGIG come from the germline V gene (reference sequence). Trimming took 0 bases from V and 7 from J, leaving 9 bases between them. The CDR3 has 12 residues. A word on this clone: Its target is not known.

Naive-designated CD8 cells lacked CD45RO, were positively enriched for CCR7, and omitted terminally differentiated effector memory CD45RA+ cells. Sequencing was performed on naive CD8+ T cells from PBMCs. The rearrangement links TRBV30 to TRBJ1-2; no clear D gene. This TCR was sampled from a man between 18 and 35 years old in good health. Some clones in this sample may be carry-over from other donors' samples. DNA for the CDR3: TGTGCCTGGAGTGTACGAAGGTTTGGCTACACCTTC. Protein sequence: CAWSVRRFGYTF.